Shown below are 25 T cell receptor beta chains from a single sample sequenced in a study of T cell repertoires in cytomegalovirus infection. TCRdb analysed the reads with MiXCR anew, one entry per CDR3 protein. The sample yields about 920,000 distinct CDR3 sequences, around 32% seen once. Their recognized antigens are unknown. The source was cultured CD8+ T cells from PBMCs, collected from culture after CMV antigen stimulation. All receptors derive from a human donor in good health (CMV status not recorded). Some clones in this sample may be carry-over from other donors' samples.

The table lists this clonotype with a few counts. The chain links TRBV19 to TRBJ1-1; D might be TRBD1 (5 bases). The CDR3 is 13 amino acids. Germline loops: CDR1 LNHDA, CDR2 SQIVND (reference sequence). V lost 8 bases to trimming and J lost 0 bases, with 10 bases between them. The CDR3 is CASSTAMNTEAFF. The CDR3 bases are TGTGCCAGTTCGACAGCGATGAACACTGAAGCTTTCTTT.

The V and J genes are TRBV12-3 or TRBV12-4 and TRBJ2-6; D unresolved. Trimming took off 7 bases at V and 3 bases at J, with 7 bases between the two ends. This CDR3 has 13 amino acids. This CDR3 reads CASTDNGANVLTF. The CDR3 DNA reads as TGTGCCAGCACTGATAATGGGGCCAACGTCCTGACTTTC.

This chain connects TRBV4-1 to TRBJ1-1; weak D call: TRBD1 (6 bases). The V gene's germline CDR1 is MGHRA and CDR2 YSYEKL. V was cut by 2 bases and J by 0 bases, with 13 bases left in between. There are 16 residues in the CDR3. The CDR3 nucleotides are TGCGCCAGCAGCCAACCCTCGACAGGACTGAACACTGAAGCTTTCTTT. It encodes CASSQPSTGLNTEAFF.

The chain couples TRBV6-1 to TRBJ2-7, with 11 nucleotides matching TRBD2. CDR3 size: 14 residues. In germline, CDR1 is MNHNS, CDR2 SASEGT. The trim removed 6 bases at V and 3 bases at J, leaving 4 bases unmatched. The DNA for the CDR3 is TGTGCCAGCAGGGGACTAGCGGTCCACTACGAGCAGTACTTC. As protein: CASRGLAVHYEQYF.

The table lists this clonotype with a count of one. CDR3 DNA: TGTGCCAGCAGTGAGAAAGGCTGGGATAGCCAAGAGACCCAGTACTTC. Amino acid sequence: CASSEKGWDSQETQYF. The chain employs TRBV2 and TRBJ2-5, with no clear D. Germline-derived CDR1 and CDR2 are SNHLY and FYNNEI. The V end was cut by 3 bases, the J end by 1 base, with 15 bases between. The CDR3 is 16 residues long.

There are a few counts of this clonotype. The chain employs TRBV6-5 and TRBJ2-7; a possible D gene is TRBD1 (6 bases). V was cut by 5 bases and J by 6 bases, with 23 bases left in between. This CDR3 has 16 amino acids. The germline V gene has CDR1 MNHEY and CDR2 SVGAGI. CDR3 DNA: TGTGCCAGCAGTCTTTCCTTCGACAGGCGGTTGGGCGAGCAGTACTTC. It yields the protein CASSLSFDRRLGEQYF.

This chain uses TRBV3-1 with TRBJ2-7; the match to TRBD1 covers 8 bases. This CDR3 is built from 17 residues. Per germline, CDR1 LGHDT and CDR2 YNNKEL (reference sequence). The V and J ends lost 0 bases and 4 bases, in that order; junction bases with no gene match: 11. DNA of the CDR3: TGTGCCAGCAGCCAAGATCGGACAGGGAGATTTAATTACGAGCAGTACTTC. Translated: CASSQDRTGRFNYEQYF.

About this clonotype: A much bigger clone sits one base away, suggesting this may be a read error. This chain joins TRBV11-3 and TRBJ2-2; D perhaps matches TRBD2 (5 bases). Germline CDR1 SGHNT, CDR2 YENEEA. CDR3 size: 17 residues. CDR3 nucleotides: TGTGCCAGCAGCTTACGCGGGCCGCTCCTTAGCACCGGGGAGCTGTTGTTT. This encodes CASSLRGPLLSTGELLF.

The chain is built from TRBV13 and TRBJ2-1; 7 nucleotides agree with TRBD1. Germline CDR1 reads PRHDT; CDR2 reads FYEKMQ (reference sequence). Trimming at V came to 5 bases and at J to 2 bases, leaving 3 bases not matched to a gene. The CDR3 is 14 residues long. The CDR3, as DNA: TGTGCCAGCAGCGAGGACAGGACCTACAATGAGCAGTTCTTC. As protein: CASSEDRTYNEQFF. Using reference TRBV13 and TRBJ2-1 for the parts outside the CDR3, the full variable domain is AAGVIQSPRHLIKEKRETATLKCYPIPRHDTVYWYQQGPGQDPQFLISFYEKMQSDKGSIPDRFSAQQFSDYHSELNMSSLELGDSALYFCASSEDRTYNEQFFGPGTRLTVL.

This clonotype has more than one count but fewer than ten. The chain uses TRBV2 and TRBJ1-5; possible D gene TRBD1, 5 bases. This CDR3 has 14 amino acids. The V end lost 4 bases, the J end lost 4 bases, and 11 bases lay between the germline ends. The germline V gene has CDR1 SNHLY and CDR2 FYNNEI. The CDR3 protein is CASSVARANQPQHF. The DNA for the CDR3 is TGTGCCAGCAGTGTAGCCAGGGCGAATCAGCCCCAGCATTTT.

The gene calls are TRBV20-1 and TRBJ1-2, with TRBD1 as a possible D gene (5 bases). The CDR3 has 14 amino acids. The V and J ends lost 0 bases and 4 bases respectively, with 12 bases between them. The germline V gene has CDR1 DFQATT and CDR2 SNEGSKA (reference sequence). The CDR3, as DNA: TGCAGTGCTAGAGAGGGGGGAGTAACCTATGGCTACACCTTC. Its protein is CSAREGGVTYGYTF.

The CDR3 DNA reads TGTGCCAGCAGCGTAGCAGGGTTGGGCGGGGAGCTGTTTTTT. Translating it yields CASSVAGLGGELFF. The chain recombines TRBV9 with TRBJ2-2, with a tentative D call TRBD1 (5 bases). Germline loops: CDR1 SGDLS, CDR2 YYNGEE. This CDR3 has 14 residues. The ends were cut back, 0 bases at V and 7 bases at J, with 10 bases in the middle.

This clonotype occurred a few times. The chain recombines TRBV23-1 with TRBJ2-7; either TRBD1 or TRBD2 may supply D (5 bases each). TRBV23-1 is an ORF, with its function uncertain. Trimming removed 4 bases from V and 6 bases from J, with 13 bases in between. The CDR3 sequence is 13 residues long. The CDR3 DNA is TGCGCCAGCAGTCCGGGACGGTCCGGCGAGCAGTACGTC. This translates into CASSPGRSGEQYV.

This clonotype occurred once. Mismatch with germline at one junction end may stem from a read error. The rearrangement uses TRBV7-6 and TRBJ2-5, with D possibly called TRBD1 or TRBD2 (5 bases each). This CDR3 is built from 14 residues. Per germline, CDR1 SGHVS and CDR2 FNYEAQ. CDR3 loop: CANSTPSKGETQYF. The CDR3 DNA follows: TGTGCCAACAGCACCCCTAGCAAGGGGGAGACCCAGTACTTC. Full variable domain (outside the CDR3, taken from reference TRBV7-6 and TRBJ2-5): GAGVSQSPRYKVTKRGQDVALRCDPISGHVSLYWYRQALGQGPEFLTYFNYEAQQDKSGLPNDRFSAERPEGSISTLTIQRTEQRDSAMYRCANSTPSKGETQYFGPGTRLLVL.

The chain carries TRBV7-9 and TRBJ2-2; 7 positions agree with TRBD1. This CDR3 comprises 15 residues. V lost 7 bases, J lost 4 bases, and 9 bases stayed unmatched. Germline values: CDR1 SEHNR, CDR2 FQNEAQ (reference sequence). In nucleotides, the CDR3 is TGTGCCAGCACCCTTGGACAGGCGGTCACCGGGGAGCTGTTTTTT. Translating it yields CASTLGQAVTGELFF.

Note on this clonotype: A much more abundant neighbour one base away suggests this may be a read error. The V call is TRBV11-1, the J call TRBJ2-3; 8 bases match TRBD2. The V gene's germline CDR1 is SGHAT and CDR2 FQDESV (reference sequence). Trimming at V came to 2 bases and at J to 11 bases, leaving 18 bases not matched to a gene. The CDR3 is made up of 17 amino acids. The CDR3 is CASSLTSGGPPDEEQYF. DNA of the CDR3: TGTGCCAGCAGCTTAACTAGCGGAGGCCCCCCGGATGAGGAGCAGTATTTT.

There are a few counts of this clonotype. This chain joins TRBV19 and TRBJ1-1, with D unclear. The CDR3 runs 15 residues. V was clipped by 0 bases and J by 4 bases, with 12 bases between them. Per the germline V gene, CDR1 is LNHDA and CDR2 is SQIVND (reference sequence). In nucleotides, the CDR3 is TGTGCCAGTAGTATAGATCTTCGGGAGGGCACTGAAGCTTTCTTT. Translating gives CASSIDLREGTEAFF.

The chain combines TRBV6-8 with TRBJ2-2, with 8 positions matching TRBD1. The CDR3 contains 14 residues. Trimming removed 10 bases from V and 4 bases from J; junction bases left unmatched: 8. Germline loops: CDR1 MNHGY, CDR2 SAAAGT. CDR3 coding DNA: TGTGCCATCCCAGACAGGGGCAGCACCGGGGAGCTGTTTTTT. Translation: CAIPDRGSTGELFF.

There are a few counts of this clonotype. V and J are TRBV27 and TRBJ2-2; 9 nucleotides align to TRBD1. V was pared by 4 bases and J by 5 bases, with 14 bases of the junction left unmatched. The germline gives CDR1 MNHEY, CDR2 SMNVEV (reference sequence). The CDR3 runs to 18 residues. The CDR3 spells CASSSGPVGQGSTGELFF. The CDR3 DNA reads TGTGCCAGCAGTTCCGGGCCGGTGGGACAGGGTAGTACCGGGGAGCTGTTTTTT.

This clonotype was counted only a few times. V and J are TRBV5-5 and TRBJ1-2; TRBD1 might be the D (6 bases). The V end was cut by 4 bases, the J end by 2 bases, with 12 bases between. The CDR3 is 14 amino acids. The germline CDR1 and CDR2 sequences are SGHKS and YYEKEE (reference sequence). DNA of the CDR3: TGTGCCAGCAGCAGTGACAGGTTGAACTATGGCTACACCTTC. Its protein is CASSSDRLNYGYTF.

This clonotype was counted many times. This chain joins TRBV7-8 and TRBJ2-1, with 7 nucleotides matching TRBD1. The V gene's germline CDR1 is SGHVS and CDR2 FQNEAQ. The CDR3 totals 15 residues. V lost 6 bases to trimming and J lost 5 bases; unmatched junction nucleotides: 10. CDR3 protein: CASRSRDSPNNEQFF. The DNA for the CDR3 is TGTGCCAGCAGGTCCCGGGACAGCCCCAACAATGAGCAGTTCTTC.

This clonotype turned up a few times. The chain uses TRBV7-6 and TRBJ2-7; 10 bases line up with TRBD2. The CDR3 spans 15 residues. With V trimmed by 7 bases and J by 2 bases, 8 bases remained unmatched. CDR1 is SGHVS and CDR2 is FNYEAQ in the germline V gene. CDR3 in DNA: TGTGCCAGCACCCTTCTAGCGGGGGAAACCTACGAGCAGTACTTC. Protein product: CASTLLAGETYEQYF.

The chain carries TRBV19 and TRBJ1-2; the D gene is possibly TRBD1 (5 bases). The CDR3 is 15 amino acids. The germline gives CDR1 LNHDA, CDR2 SQIVND (reference sequence). The ends were cut back, 4 bases at V and 5 bases at J, with 17 bases in the middle. The CDR3 loop is CASSTGTPARYGYTF. The CDR3 coding sequence is TGTGCCAGTAGTACCGGGACTCCGGCTAGGTATGGCTACACCTTC.

Only a few counts were recorded for this clonotype. The junction and the germline gene differ at one end; a read error may be behind it. The chain couples TRBV7-7 to TRBJ2-1; D may be TRBD1 or TRBD2 (5 bases each). The CDR3 has 14 residues. CDR1 is SSHAT and CDR2 is FNYEAQ in the germline V gene (reference sequence). The CDR3 coding sequence is TGTGCTAGCAGCTTAGCGTGGGGGACCAATGAGCAGTTCTTC. It yields the protein CASSLAWGTNEQFF.

The chain couples TRBV5-1 to TRBJ2-1; 7 nucleotides agree with TRBD1. Trimming at V came to 4 bases and at J to 1 base, leaving 8 bases not matched to a gene. The germline CDR1 and CDR2 sequences are SGHRS and YFSETQ. The CDR3 length is 16 residues. The CDR3 region has the DNA TGCGCCAGCAGCCCGGAAGGCAGGGGGTCCTACAATGAGCAGTTCTTC. Amino acid sequence: CASSPEGRGSYNEQFF.